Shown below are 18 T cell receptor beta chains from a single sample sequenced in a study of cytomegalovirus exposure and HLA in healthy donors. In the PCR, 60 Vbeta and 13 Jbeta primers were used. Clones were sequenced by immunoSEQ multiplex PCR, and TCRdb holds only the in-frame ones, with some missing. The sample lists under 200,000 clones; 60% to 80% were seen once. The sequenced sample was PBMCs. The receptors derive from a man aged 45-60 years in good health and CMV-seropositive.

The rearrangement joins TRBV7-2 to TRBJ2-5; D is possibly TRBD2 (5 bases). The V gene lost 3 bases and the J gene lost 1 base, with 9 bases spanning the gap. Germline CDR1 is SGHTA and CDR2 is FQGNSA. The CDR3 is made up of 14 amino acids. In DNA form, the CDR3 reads TGTGCCAGCAGCTTGGGGAGTCTCCAAGAGACCCAGTACTTC. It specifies CASSLGSLQETQYF.

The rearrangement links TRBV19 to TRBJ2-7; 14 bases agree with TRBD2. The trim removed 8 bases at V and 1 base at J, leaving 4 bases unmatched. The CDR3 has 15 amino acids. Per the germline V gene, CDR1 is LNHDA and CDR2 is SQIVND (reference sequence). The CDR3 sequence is CASSGTSGGSYEQYF. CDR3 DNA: TGTGCCAGTTCCGGGACTAGCGGGGGTTCCTACGAGCAGTACTTC.

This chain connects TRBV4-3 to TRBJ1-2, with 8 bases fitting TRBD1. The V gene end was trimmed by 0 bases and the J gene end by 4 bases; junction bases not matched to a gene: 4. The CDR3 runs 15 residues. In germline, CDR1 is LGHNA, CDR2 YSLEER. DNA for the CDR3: TGCGCCAGCAGCCAAGATGCAGGGGGCACCTATGGCTACACCTTC. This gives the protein CASSQDAGGTYGYTF.

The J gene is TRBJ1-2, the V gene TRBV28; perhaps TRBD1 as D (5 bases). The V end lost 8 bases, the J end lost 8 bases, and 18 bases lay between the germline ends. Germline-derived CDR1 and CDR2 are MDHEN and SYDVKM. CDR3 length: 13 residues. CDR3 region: CASGRGGLGGYTF. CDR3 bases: TGTGCCAGCGGTCGTGGGGGGTTGGGGGGCTACACCTTC.

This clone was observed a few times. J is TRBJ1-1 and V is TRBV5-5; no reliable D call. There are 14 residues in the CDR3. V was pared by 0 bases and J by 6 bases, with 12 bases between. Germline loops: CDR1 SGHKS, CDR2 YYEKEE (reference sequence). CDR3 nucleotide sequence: TGTGCCAGCAGCTTGGACACCGGGTTCGCTGAAGCTTTCTTT. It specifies CASSLDTGFAEAFF.

CDR3 in amino acids: CASSLGGGWRATEAFF. DNA of the CDR3: TGTGCCAGCAGTTTAGGGGGGGGATGGCGAGCCACTGAAGCTTTCTTT. The rearrangement uses TRBV28 and TRBJ1-1, with a possible D match to TRBD1 (5 bases). The germline V and J ends were trimmed by 2 bases and 4 bases, with 17 bases remaining between them. Germline V gene lookup returns CDR1 MDHEN and CDR2 SYDVKM. The CDR3 covers 16 residues.

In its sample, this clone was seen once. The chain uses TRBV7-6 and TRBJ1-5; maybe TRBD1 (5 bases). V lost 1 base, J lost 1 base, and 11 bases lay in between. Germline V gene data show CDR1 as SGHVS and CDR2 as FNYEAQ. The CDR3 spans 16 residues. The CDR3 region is CASSLGDSQSNQPQHF. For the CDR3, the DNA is TGTGCCAGCAGCTTAGGTGACAGTCAGAGCAATCAGCCCCAGCATTTT.

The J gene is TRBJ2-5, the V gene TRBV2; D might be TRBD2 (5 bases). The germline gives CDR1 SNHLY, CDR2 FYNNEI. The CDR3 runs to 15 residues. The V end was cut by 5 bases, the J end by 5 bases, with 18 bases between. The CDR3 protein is CASSILGIGGETQYF. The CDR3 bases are TGTGCCAGCAGTATCCTGGGGATCGGCGGGGAGACCCAGTACTTC.

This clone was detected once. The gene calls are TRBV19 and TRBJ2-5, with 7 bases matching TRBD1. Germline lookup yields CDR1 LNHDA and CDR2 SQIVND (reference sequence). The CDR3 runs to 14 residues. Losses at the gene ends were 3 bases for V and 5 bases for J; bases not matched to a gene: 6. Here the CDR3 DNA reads TGTGCCAGTAGTATCACAGGGGTTGGGGAGACCCAGTACTTC. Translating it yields CASSITGVGETQYF.

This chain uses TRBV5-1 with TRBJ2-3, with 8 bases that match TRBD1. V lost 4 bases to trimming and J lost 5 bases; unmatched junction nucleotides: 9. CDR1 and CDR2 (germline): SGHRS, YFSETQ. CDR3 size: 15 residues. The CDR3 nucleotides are TGCGCCAGCAGCCCTCAGGGGGCGCGTGTAGATACGCAGTATTTT. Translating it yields CASSPQGARVDTQYF.

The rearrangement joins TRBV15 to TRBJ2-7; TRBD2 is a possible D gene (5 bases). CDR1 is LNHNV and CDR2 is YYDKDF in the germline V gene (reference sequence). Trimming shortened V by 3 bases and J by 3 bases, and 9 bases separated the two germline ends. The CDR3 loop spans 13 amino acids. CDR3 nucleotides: TGTGCCACCAGCAGTACTAGTGACTACGAGCAGTACTTC. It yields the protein CATSSTSDYEQYF.

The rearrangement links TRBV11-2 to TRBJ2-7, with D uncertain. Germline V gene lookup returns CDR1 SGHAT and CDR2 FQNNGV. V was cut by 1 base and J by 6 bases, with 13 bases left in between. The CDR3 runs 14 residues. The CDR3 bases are TGTGCCAGCAGCTTAGGGAGAGTACTCCCCGAGCAGTACTTC. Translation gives CASSLGRVLPEQYF.

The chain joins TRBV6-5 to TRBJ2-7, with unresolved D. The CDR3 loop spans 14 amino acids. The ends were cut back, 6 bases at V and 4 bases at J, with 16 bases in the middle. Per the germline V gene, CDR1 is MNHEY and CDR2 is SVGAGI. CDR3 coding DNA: TGTGCCAGCAGCCAAGCCTTCGGAGAATACGAGCAGTACTTC. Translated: CASSQAFGEYEQYF.

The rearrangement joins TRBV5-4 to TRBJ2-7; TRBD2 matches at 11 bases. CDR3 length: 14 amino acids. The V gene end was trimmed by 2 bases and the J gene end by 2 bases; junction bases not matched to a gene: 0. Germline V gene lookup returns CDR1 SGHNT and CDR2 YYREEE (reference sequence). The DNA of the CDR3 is TGTGCCAGCAGCTTTAGCGGGGGGGCCTACGAGCAGTACTTC. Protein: CASSFSGGAYEQYF. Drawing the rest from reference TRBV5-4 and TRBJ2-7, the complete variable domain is ETGVTQSPTHLIKTRGQQVTLRCSSQSGHNTVSWYQQALGQGPQFIFQYYREEENGRGNFPPRFSGLQFPNYSSELNVNALELDDSALYLCASSFSGGAYEQYFGPGTRLTVT.

DNA for the CDR3: TGCGCCAGCAGCTTCTCCGGGACAGCATACAATGAGCAGTTCTTC. It is translated as CASSFSGTAYNEQFF. The J gene is TRBJ2-1, the V gene TRBV5-1; 7 bases agree with TRBD1. V trimming: 2 bases; J trimming: 4 bases; junction bases outside the gene matches: 6. Germline loops: CDR1 SGHRS, CDR2 YFSETQ. CDR3 size: 15 residues.

Here the CDR3 DNA reads TGCGCCAGCAGCTTGTACAGGGAAGAAGCTTTCTTT. Protein sequence: CASSLYREEAFF. This chain links TRBV5-1 with TRBJ1-1; TRBD1 might be the D (6 bases). The germline V gene encodes CDR1 SGHRS and CDR2 YFSETQ. Trimming pared 1 base from V and 8 bases from J, leaving 9 bases between. CDR3 length: 12 residues.

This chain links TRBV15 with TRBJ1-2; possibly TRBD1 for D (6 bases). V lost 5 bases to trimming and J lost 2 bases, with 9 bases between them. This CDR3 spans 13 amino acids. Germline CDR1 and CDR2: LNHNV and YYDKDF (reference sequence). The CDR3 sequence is CATSLDRNYGYTF. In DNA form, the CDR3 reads TGTGCCACCAGCCTAGACAGGAACTATGGCTACACCTTC.

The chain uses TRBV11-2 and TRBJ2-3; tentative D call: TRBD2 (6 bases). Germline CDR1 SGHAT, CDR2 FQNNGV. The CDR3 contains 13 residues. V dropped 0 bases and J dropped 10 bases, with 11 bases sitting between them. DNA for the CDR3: TGTGCCAGCAGCTTAGAACCGGGGGTTCCGCAGTATTTT. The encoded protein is CASSLEPGVPQYF. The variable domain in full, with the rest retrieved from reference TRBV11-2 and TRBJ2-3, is EAGVAQSPRYKIIEKRQSVAFWCNPISGHATLYWYQQILGQGPKLLIQFQNNGVVDDSQLPKDRFSAERLKGVDSTLKIQPAKLEDSAVYLCASSLEPGVPQYFGPGTRLTVL.